The 9 T cell receptor beta chains presented below share a single source sample, sequenced in a study of cytomegalovirus exposure and HLA in healthy donors. With 60 Vbeta and 13 Jbeta primers, the PCR was carried out. Sequencing used immunoSEQ multiplex PCR; TCRdb keeps in-frame clones, though not all of them. The table lists about 120,000 clones, 60% to 80% of them singletons. The sample taken for sequencing was PBMCs. The receptors were gathered from a female donor in good health and CMV-seronegative.

The chain is built from TRBV6-1 and TRBJ1-5, with 8 bases that match TRBD1. This CDR3 contains 15 residues. Germline-derived CDR1 and CDR2 are MNHNS and SASEGT. The V gene end was trimmed by 5 bases and the J gene end by 3 bases; junction bases not matched to a gene: 6. The DNA of the CDR3 is TGTGCCAGCAGTATTACAGGGGGTTACAATCAGCCCCAGCATTTT. It is translated as CASSITGGYNQPQHF.

On this clone itself: At one boundary the junction diverges from the germline segment, which might be a read error. V is TRBV7-9 and J is TRBJ2-7, with 12 bases lining up with TRBD2. The CDR3 length is 16 residues. The germline V gene has CDR1 SEHNR and CDR2 FQNEAQ (reference sequence). This CDR3 is CSSSLTTSGSSYEQYF. CDR3 DNA sequence: TGTTCCAGCAGCCTTACGACTAGCGGGAGCTCCTACGAGCAGTACTTC.

This clone was detected once. The rearrangement joins TRBV5-1 to TRBJ1-1, with D possibly TRBD1 on 6 matching bases. This CDR3 spans 13 amino acids. The V gene's germline CDR1 is SGHRS and CDR2 YFSETQ. V lost 4 bases and J lost 5, with 12 bases in between. The CDR3, as DNA: TGCGCCAGCAGCCTTATGGACAGAACTGAAGCTTTCTTT. Its translation is CASSLMDRTEAFF.

This clone was seen once. The CDR3 coding sequence is TGTGCCAGCAGCCCCCCCGGACAGGGATACGAGCAGTACTTC. It translates to CASSPPGQGYEQYF. The chain joins TRBV7-9 to TRBJ2-7; 8 bases line up with TRBD1. Unmatched junction bases numbered 7, after V lost 5 bases and J lost 4 bases. Germline CDR1 reads SEHNR; CDR2 reads FQNEAQ (reference sequence). This CDR3 contains 14 residues.

The V call is TRBV15, the J call TRBJ2-7, with 7 bases that match TRBD2. With 2 bases clipped from V and 2 bases from J, the junction kept 6 bases outside the gene matches. This CDR3 comprises 15 residues. Per the germline V gene, CDR1 is LNHNV and CDR2 is YYDKDF (reference sequence). DNA of the CDR3: TGTGCCACCAGCAGATTAGCGGGCGAAGCCTACGAGCAGTACTTC. Amino acid sequence: CATSRLAGEAYEQYF.

The chain joins TRBV28 to TRBJ2-1, with 11 bases lining up with TRBD2. Trimming took 5 bases from V and 10 from J; bases not matched to a gene: 10. Germline V gives CDR1 MDHEN, CDR2 SYDVKM. CDR3 length: 15 residues. CDR3: CASSRTSGPVKEQFF. CDR3 DNA: TGTGCCAGCAGTCGGACTAGCGGGCCCGTGAAGGAGCAGTTCTTC.

This sequence joins TRBV10-3 and TRBJ2-1, with 11 bases that match TRBD2. Germline CDR1 and CDR2: ENHRY and SYGVKD. This CDR3 comprises 16 residues. The V segment lost 6 bases and the J segment 6 bases; nucleotides outside the gene matches: 10. CDR3 in DNA: TGTGCCATCAGGGGATCCGGGACTAGCGGTATCAATGAGCAGTTCTTC. Amino acid sequence: CAIRGSGTSGINEQFF.

The genes are TRBV5-1 and TRBJ2-1; TRBD1 might be the D (5 bases). The CDR3 spans 15 residues. Trimming stripped 4 bases from V and 8 bases from J, with 19 bases between. The germline V gene encodes CDR1 SGHRS and CDR2 YFSETQ. The CDR3 bases are TGCGCCAGCAGCGAAGGGCAGGGAATTAAACATGAGCAGTTCTTC. As protein: CASSEGQGIKHEQFF.

As to this clone: Within the sample, other DNA sequences also encode this same CDR3. This chain's CDR3 is CASSLVAGSSYEQYF. CDR3 nucleotide sequence: TGCGCCAGCAGCTTGGTGGCGGGATCCTCCTACGAGCAGTACTTC. This rearrangement joins TRBV5-1 to TRBJ2-7, with D perhaps matching TRBD2 (6 bases). From germline, CDR1 is SGHRS and CDR2 YFSETQ. V lost 0 bases and J lost 0, with 10 bases in between. The CDR3 spans 15 residues.